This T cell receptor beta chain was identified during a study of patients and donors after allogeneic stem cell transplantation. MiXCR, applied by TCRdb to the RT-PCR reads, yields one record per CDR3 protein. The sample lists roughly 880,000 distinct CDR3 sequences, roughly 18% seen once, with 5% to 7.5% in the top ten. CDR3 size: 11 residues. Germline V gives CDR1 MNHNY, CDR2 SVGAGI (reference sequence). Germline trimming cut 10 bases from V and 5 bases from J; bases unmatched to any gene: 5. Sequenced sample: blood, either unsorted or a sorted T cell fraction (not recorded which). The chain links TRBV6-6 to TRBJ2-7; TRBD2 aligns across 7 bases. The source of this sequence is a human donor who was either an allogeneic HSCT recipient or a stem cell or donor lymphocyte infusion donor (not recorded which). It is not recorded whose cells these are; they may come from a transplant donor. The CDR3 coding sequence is TGTGCCACCCGGACTAGGGACGAGCAGTACTTC. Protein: CATRTRDEQYF.